Shown below are 6 T cell receptor beta chains from a single sample sequenced in a study of identical twins (dated by TCRdb to about 2016). Library preparation used 5' RACE. This sample was sequenced with an Illumina HiSeq 2000. TCRdb reran the public reads through fastp at Q25 and MiXCR, keeping productive beta chains. Rows with a matching CDR3 protein are joined into one entry that keeps the most common DNA and genes. The sample has some 560,000 distinct CDR3 sequences on record, 9% to 10% of them singletons. The top ten clonotypes cover 2.5% to 3.5% of the sample. These data also featured in a second study, about yellow fever vaccine responses in identical twins.

The sample comprised PBMCs. The receptors derive from a young woman in good health.

The CDR3 bases are TGTGCCAGCAGCTTAGATGGGTTAGCTGGTGTTGAGACCCAGTACTTC. Translated: CASSLDGLAGVETQYF. The chain carries TRBV7-6 and TRBJ2-5; D gene unclear. V lost 1 base and J lost 5, with 17 bases in between. This CDR3 is 16 amino acids long. Germline assignment: CDR1 SGHVS and CDR2 FNYEAQ.

This clonotype was picked up many times. The chain's CDR3 is CSASGTSKGADTQYF. CDR3 DNA sequence: TGCAGTGCTTCCGGGACTAGTAAGGGAGCAGATACGCAGTATTTT. This chain links TRBV20-1 with TRBJ2-3; 8 positions agree with TRBD2. CDR3 size: 15 residues. Germline-derived CDR1 and CDR2 are DFQATT and SNEGSKA (reference sequence). Trimming removed 5 bases from V and 4 bases from J; junction bases left unmatched: 11.

This clonotype was counted ten times or more. J is TRBJ1-1 and V is TRBV20-1; unclear D gene. Germline V gene lookup returns CDR1 DFQATT and CDR2 SNEGSKA (reference sequence). This CDR3 has 12 residues. Trimming pared 0 bases from V and 5 bases from J, leaving 7 bases between. In DNA form, the CDR3 reads TGCAGTGCTAGAGAGCAGCCAACTGAAGCTTTCTTT. It translates to CSAREQPTEAFF.

This clonotype was counted many times. The rearrangement uses TRBV4-2 and TRBJ2-4; the D gene is possibly TRBD2 (5 bases). Deletions cut 3 bases from V and 13 bases from J, with 13 bases between. The CDR3 loop spans 12 amino acids. Germline CDR1 and CDR2: LGHNA and YNFKEQ. The CDR3 bases are TGTGCCAGCAGCCAGTGGACTCCCCGCCAGTACTTC. This translates into CASSQWTPRQYF.

The V gene is TRBV15, the J gene TRBJ2-1; 7 nucleotides agree with TRBD2. The CDR3 runs 18 residues. Germline CDR1 reads LNHNV; CDR2 reads YYDKDF (reference sequence). Trimming at V came to 0 bases and at J to 0 bases, leaving 8 bases not matched to a gene. In DNA form, the CDR3 reads TGTGCCACCAGCAGAGAAGCCAAGGGCGGGAGCTCCTACAATGAGCAGTTCTTC. It specifies CATSREAKGGSSYNEQFF.

At least ten counts were recorded for this clonotype. This chain connects TRBV20-1 to TRBJ2-3; D is unresolved. The CDR3 has 12 amino acids. In germline, CDR1 is DFQATT, CDR2 SNEGSKA (reference sequence). The V end lost 0 bases, the J end lost 3 bases, and 4 bases lay between the germline ends. The CDR3: CSARDWTDTQYF. In DNA, the CDR3 is TGCAGTGCTAGAGATTGGACAGATACGCAGTATTTT.